The clone carrying this TCR beta chain was recorded at least ten times. TCRdb independently ran MiXCR on the RT-PCR reads; one entry per CDR3 protein. In the table there are about 680,000 distinct CDR3 sequences, over 12% of which are singletons. The ends lost 6 bases at V and 5 bases at J; junction bases unmatched: 9. The CDR3 covers 15 residues. The V gene's germline CDR1 is MNHEY and CDR2 SVGAGI. The rearrangement joins TRBV6-5 to TRBJ2-5; 10 nucleotides align to TRBD1. This TCR was recovered from a female donor in good health, serving as a healthy control. Sequenced sample: memory CD4+ T cells from blood. CDR3 nucleotides: TGTGCCAGCAGCACACCGGGACAGGGGTTGGAGACCCAGTACTTC. Translation gives CASSTPGQGLETQYF.